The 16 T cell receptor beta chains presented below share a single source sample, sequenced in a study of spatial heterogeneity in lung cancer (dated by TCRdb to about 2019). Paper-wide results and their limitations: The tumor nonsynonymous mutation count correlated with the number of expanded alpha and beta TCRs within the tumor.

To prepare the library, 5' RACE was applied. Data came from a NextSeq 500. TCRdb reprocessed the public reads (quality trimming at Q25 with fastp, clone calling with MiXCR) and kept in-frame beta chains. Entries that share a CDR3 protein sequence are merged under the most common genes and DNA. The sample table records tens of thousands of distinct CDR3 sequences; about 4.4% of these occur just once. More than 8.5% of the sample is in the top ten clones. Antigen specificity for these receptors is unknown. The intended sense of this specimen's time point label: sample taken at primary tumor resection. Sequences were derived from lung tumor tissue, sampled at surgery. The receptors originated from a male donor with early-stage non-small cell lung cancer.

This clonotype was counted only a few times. The CDR3 region has the DNA TGTGCCAGCAGCCCCCTAGGGGGGGTTGGAGGGCCCCAGCATTTT. This codes for CASSPLGGVGGPQHF. The chain has TRBV6-2 or TRBV6-3 and TRBJ1-5, with a tentative D call TRBD1 (6 bases). The germline V and J ends were trimmed by 6 bases and 9 bases, with 21 bases remaining between them. Germline V CDR1 and CDR2: MNHEY, SVGEGT. The CDR3 is 15 amino acids.

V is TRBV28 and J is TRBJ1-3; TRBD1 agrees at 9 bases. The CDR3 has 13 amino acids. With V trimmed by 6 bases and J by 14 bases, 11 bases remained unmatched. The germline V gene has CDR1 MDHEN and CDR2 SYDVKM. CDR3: CASSHESWDRVYF. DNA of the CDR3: TGTGCCAGCAGCCATGAAAGCTGGGACAGGGTATATTTT.

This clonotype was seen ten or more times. The CDR3 nucleotides read TGCGCCAGCAGCTTCCAAGGGGGCACAGATACGCAGTATTTT. Translation: CASSFQGGTDTQYF. The V call is TRBV4-1, the J call TRBJ2-3, with TRBD1 as a possible D gene (5 bases). Trimming cost V 5 bases and J 1 base, with 10 bases left between them. The CDR3 consists of 14 residues. Germline-derived CDR1 and CDR2 are MGHRA and YSYEKL.

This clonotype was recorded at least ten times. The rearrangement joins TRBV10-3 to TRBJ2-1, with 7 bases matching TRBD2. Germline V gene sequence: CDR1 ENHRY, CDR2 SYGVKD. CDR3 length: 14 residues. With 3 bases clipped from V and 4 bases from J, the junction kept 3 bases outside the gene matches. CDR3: CAISDSGGYNEQFF. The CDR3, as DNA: TGTGCCATCAGTGACTCGGGGGGTTACAATGAGCAGTTCTTC.

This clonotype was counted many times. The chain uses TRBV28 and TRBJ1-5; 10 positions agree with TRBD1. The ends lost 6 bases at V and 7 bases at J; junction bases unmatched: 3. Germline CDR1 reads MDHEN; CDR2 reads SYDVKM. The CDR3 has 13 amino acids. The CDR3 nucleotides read TGTGCCAGCAGCAGGGACAGGGGACAGCCCCAGCATTTT. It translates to CASSRDRGQPQHF.

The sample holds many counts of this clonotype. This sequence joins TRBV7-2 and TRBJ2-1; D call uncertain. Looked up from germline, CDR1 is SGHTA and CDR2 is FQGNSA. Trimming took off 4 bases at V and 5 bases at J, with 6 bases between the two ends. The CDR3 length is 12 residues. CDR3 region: CASSSNHNEQFF. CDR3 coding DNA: TGTGCCAGCAGCTCCAACCACAATGAGCAGTTCTTC. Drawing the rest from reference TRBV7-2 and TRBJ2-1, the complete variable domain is GAGVSQSPSNKVTEKGKDVELRCDPISGHTALYWYRQSLGQGLEFLIYFQGNSAPDKSGLPSDRFSAERTGGSVSTLTIQRTQQEDSAVYLCASSSNHNEQFFGPGTRLTVL.

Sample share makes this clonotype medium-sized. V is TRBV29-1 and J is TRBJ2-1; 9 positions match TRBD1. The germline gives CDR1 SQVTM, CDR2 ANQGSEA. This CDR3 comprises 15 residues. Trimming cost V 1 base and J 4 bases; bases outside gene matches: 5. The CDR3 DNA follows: TGCAGCGTTGAAGTTGGGGACAGGGTATACAATGAGCAGTTCTTC. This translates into CSVEVGDRVYNEQFF.

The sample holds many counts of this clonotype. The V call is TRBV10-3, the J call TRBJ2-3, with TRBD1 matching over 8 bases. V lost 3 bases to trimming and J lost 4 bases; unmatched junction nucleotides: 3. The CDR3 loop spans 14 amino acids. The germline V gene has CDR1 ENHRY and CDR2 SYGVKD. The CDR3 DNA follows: TGTGCCATCAGTGAAAGACAGGGGCCAGATACGCAGTATTTT. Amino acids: CAISERQGPDTQYF.

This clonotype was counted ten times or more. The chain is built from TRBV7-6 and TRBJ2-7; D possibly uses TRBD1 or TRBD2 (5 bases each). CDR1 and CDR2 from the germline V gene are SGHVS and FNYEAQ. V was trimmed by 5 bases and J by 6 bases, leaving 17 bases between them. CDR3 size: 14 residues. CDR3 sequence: CASSLEVTGLEQYF. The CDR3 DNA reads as TGTGCCAGCAGCCTCGAAGTAACGGGGCTCGAGCAGTACTTC.

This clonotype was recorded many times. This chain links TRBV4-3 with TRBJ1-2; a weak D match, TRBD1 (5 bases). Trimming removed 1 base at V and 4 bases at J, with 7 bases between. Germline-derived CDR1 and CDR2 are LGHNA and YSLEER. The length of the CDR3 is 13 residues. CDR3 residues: CASSQGGLYGYTF. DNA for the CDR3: TGCGCCAGCAGCCAAGGGGGACTCTATGGCTACACCTTC.

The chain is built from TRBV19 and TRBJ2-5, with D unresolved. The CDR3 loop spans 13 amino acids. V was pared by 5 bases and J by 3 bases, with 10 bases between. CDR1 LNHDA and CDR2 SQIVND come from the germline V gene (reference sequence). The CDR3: CASSQRIEETQYF. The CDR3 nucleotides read TGTGCCAGTAGTCAGAGGATAGAAGAGACCCAGTACTTC.

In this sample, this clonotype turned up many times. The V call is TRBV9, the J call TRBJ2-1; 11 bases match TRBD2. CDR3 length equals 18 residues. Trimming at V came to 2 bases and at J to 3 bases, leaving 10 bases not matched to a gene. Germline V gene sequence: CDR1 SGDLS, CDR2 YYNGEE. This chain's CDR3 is CASSVGVKGTSGYNEQFF. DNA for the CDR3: TGTGCCAGCAGCGTGGGAGTGAAGGGGACTAGCGGCTACAATGAGCAGTTCTTC. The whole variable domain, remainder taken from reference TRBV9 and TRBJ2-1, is DSGVTQTPKHLITATGQRVTLRCSPRSGDLSVYWYQQSLDQGLQFLIQYYNGEERAKGNILERFSAQQFPDLHSELNLSSLELGDSALYFCASSVGVKGTSGYNEQFFGPGTRLTVL.

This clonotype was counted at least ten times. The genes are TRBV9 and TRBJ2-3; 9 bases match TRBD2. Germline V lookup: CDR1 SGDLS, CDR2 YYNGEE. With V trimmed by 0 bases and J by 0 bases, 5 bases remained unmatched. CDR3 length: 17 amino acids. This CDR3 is CASSVGITSGSTDTQYF. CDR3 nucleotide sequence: TGTGCCAGCAGCGTAGGGATTACTAGCGGGAGCACAGATACGCAGTATTTT.

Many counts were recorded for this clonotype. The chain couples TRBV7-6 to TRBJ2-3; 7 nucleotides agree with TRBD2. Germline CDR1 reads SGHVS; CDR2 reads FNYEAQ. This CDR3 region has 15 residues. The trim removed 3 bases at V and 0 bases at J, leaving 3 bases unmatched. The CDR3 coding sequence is TGTGCCAGCAGCTTTGGGGGAGGGAGCACAGATACGCAGTATTTT. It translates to CASSFGGGSTDTQYF.

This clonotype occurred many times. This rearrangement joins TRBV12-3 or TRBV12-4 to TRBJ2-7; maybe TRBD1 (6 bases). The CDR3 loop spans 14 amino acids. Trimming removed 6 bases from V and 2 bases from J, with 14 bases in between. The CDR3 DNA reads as TGTGCCAGCAGAACCGGGACACCACCCTACGAGCAGTACTTC. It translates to CASRTGTPPYEQYF.

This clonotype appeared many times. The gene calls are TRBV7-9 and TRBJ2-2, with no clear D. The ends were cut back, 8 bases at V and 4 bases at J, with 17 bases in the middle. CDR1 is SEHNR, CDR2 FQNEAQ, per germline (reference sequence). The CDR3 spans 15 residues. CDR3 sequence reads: CASGAPWATTGELFF. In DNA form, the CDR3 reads TGTGCCAGCGGTGCACCCTGGGCCACCACCGGGGAGCTGTTTTTT. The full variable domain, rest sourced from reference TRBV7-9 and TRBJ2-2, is DTGVSQNPRHKITKRGQNVTFRCDPISEHNRLYWYRQTLGQGPEFLTYFQNEAQLEKSRLLSDRFSAERPKGSFSTLEIQRTEQGDSAMYLCASGAPWATTGELFFGEGSRLTVL.